This T cell receptor (beta chain) was identified during a study of blood T cell repertoires in COVID-19. V shed 1 base and J 6 bases; nucleotides not matched to a gene: 12. Germline V gene data show CDR1 as LGHDT and CDR2 as YNNKEL (reference sequence). CDR3 size: 18 residues. Methods used by the authors: Using reference gene primer amplification, nucleated cell counts were estimated. Sequencing used immunoSEQ multiplex PCR; TCRdb keeps in-frame clones, though not all of them. The V and J calls and clone size were taken over from that table, and D and trimming were inferred from the DNA. Of around 250,000 clones in the sample, around 87% were seen once.

This sequence originates from a woman between 65 and 79 years old with active or convalescent COVID-19. Sequences were obtained from peripheral blood. The chain has TRBV3-1 (or the pseudogene TRBV3-2) and TRBJ1-5; 10 nucleotides agree with TRBD1. CDR3 in amino acids: CASSQGTGGIPRLQPQHF. In DNA, the CDR3 is TGTGCCAGCAGCCAAGGGACAGGGGGAATACCTAGACTTCAGCCCCAGCATTTT.